Each of the 22 T cell receptor beta chains below was sequenced from the same sample in a study of Graves' ophthalmopathy and Graves' hyperthyroidism. For repertoire sequencing, the TCR beta CDR3 regions were amplified from RNA transcripts. The library came from an HTBI-primed first-round RT-PCR and a second-round multiplex PCR. One entry per CDR3 protein results from TCRdb running MiXCR on the multiplex PCR reads. Here the sample spans roughly 600,000 distinct CDR3 sequences, 35% to 45% being singletons. What was sequenced was peripheral blood or thyroid tissue (not recorded which). Receptors were obtained from an adult man with Graves' hyperthyroidism.

The sample holds many counts of this clonotype. The V gene is TRBV7-6, the J gene TRBJ2-2, with a tentative D call TRBD2 (6 bases). Looked up from germline, CDR1 is SGHVS and CDR2 is FNYEAQ. Deletions cut 4 bases from V and 3 bases from J, with 15 bases between. CDR3 length: 16 amino acids. The CDR3 DNA is TGTGCCAGCAGCTGGGGAGGCTTCGGTTACACCGGGGAGCTGTTTTTT. It translates to CASSWGGFGYTGELFF. The whole variable domain, remainder taken from reference TRBV7-6 and TRBJ2-2, is GAGVSQSPRYKVTKRGQDVALRCDPISGHVSLYWYRQALGQGPEFLTYFNYEAQQDKSGLPNDRFSAERPEGSISTLTIQRTEQRDSAMYRCASSWGGFGYTGELFFGEGSRLTVL.

This clonotype occurred many times. The chain employs TRBV5-8 and TRBJ2-7; TRBD1 matches at 9 bases. The CDR3 totals 15 residues. Germline V lookup: CDR1 SGHTS, CDR2 YDEGEE. J lost 2 bases, V lost 3 bases, and 6 bases had no gene match. The CDR3 loop is CASSYDRGVTYEQYF. CDR3 sequence (DNA): TGTGCCAGCAGCTACGACAGGGGGGTGACCTACGAGCAGTACTTC.

This chain joins TRBV20-1 and TRBJ2-3; a possible D gene is TRBD1 (7 bases). CDR3 length: 14 amino acids. V lost 5 bases and J 2 bases, leaving 14 bases between the germline ends. From germline, CDR1 is DFQATT and CDR2 SNEGSKA (reference sequence). The CDR3 spells CSAARDSTTDTQYF. The CDR3 DNA reads as TGCAGTGCTGCGCGGGACAGTACCACAGATACGCAGTATTTT.

This clonotype appeared many times. The chain recombines TRBV2 with TRBJ1-2, with 7 bases aligning to TRBD1. V shed 5 bases, J shed 5 bases, and the junction held 11 bases outside the gene matches. CDR1 and CDR2 (germline): SNHLY, FYNNEI. The CDR3 sequence is 15 residues long. This CDR3 reads CASSRAGTELYGYTF. The CDR3 DNA reads TGTGCCAGCAGTCGTGCTGGGACAGAGTTGTATGGCTACACCTTC.

Concerning this clonotype itself: The junction shows a germline mismatch at one end, possibly a read error. The chain couples TRBV5-1 to TRBJ1-1; TRBD1 is a possible D gene (5 bases). Germline values: CDR1 SGHRS, CDR2 YFSETQ. The CDR3 spans 14 residues. The CDR3 here is CAGRLDGGVTEAFF. Written as DNA, the CDR3 is TGCGCCGGCAGACTCGACGGGGGAGTCACTGAAGCTTTCTTT.

There are many counts of this clonotype. The V gene is TRBV2, the J gene TRBJ2-6, with TRBD2 matching 7 bases. Germline CDR1 reads SNHLY; CDR2 reads FYNNEI. The CDR3 loop spans 17 amino acids. J was trimmed by 0 bases and V by 6 bases; bases with no gene match: 8. The CDR3 spells CASRRWGGTSGANVLTF. The CDR3 DNA is TGTGCCAGCAGGAGGTGGGGGGGAACCTCTGGGGCCAACGTCCTGACTTTC.

This chain joins TRBV6-5 and TRBJ1-1; TRBD1 aligns across 7 bases. Germline lookup yields CDR1 MNHEY and CDR2 SVGAGI. The ends lost 6 bases at V and 6 bases at J; junction bases unmatched: 7. The CDR3 loop spans 13 amino acids. The CDR3 nucleotides read TGTGCCAGCAGCCTAGGGGGCTACGCTGAAGCTTTCTTT. Encoded protein: CASSLGGYAEAFF.

The rearrangement uses TRBV4-1 and TRBJ1-4; the D is unclear. Trimming cost V 3 bases and J 1 base, with 9 bases left between them. This CDR3 has 15 residues. Germline CDR1 reads MGHRA; CDR2 reads YSYEKL. This chain's CDR3 is CASSQPGRTNEKLFF. The CDR3 coding sequence is TGCGCCAGCAGCCAGCCAGGACGAACTAATGAAAAACTGTTTTTT.

The rearrangement uses TRBV19 and TRBJ2-5; 8 bases map to TRBD1. The germline gives CDR1 LNHDA, CDR2 SQIVND (reference sequence). The CDR3 runs to 14 residues. V gave up 8 bases and J gave up 5 bases; unmatched junction bases: 10. DNA of the CDR3: TGTGCCAGTTACTCTCAGGGGGCGCGGGAGACCCAGTACTTC. Translated, it gives CASYSQGARETQYF.

The genes are TRBV7-9 and TRBJ1-2; unclear D gene. V shed 4 bases and J shed 3 bases, with 12 bases lying between them. The CDR3 consists of 14 residues. Germline lookup yields CDR1 SEHNR and CDR2 FQNEAQ (reference sequence). CDR3 in amino acids: CASSSPGLDYGYTF. The CDR3 nucleotides read TGTGCCAGCAGCTCACCGGGTTTGGACTATGGCTACACCTTC.

This clonotype was picked up many times. The chain couples TRBV6-1 to TRBJ1-1, with D possibly matching TRBD1 (6 bases). Trimming stripped 5 bases from V and 1 base from J, with 8 bases between. The CDR3 length is 13 residues. In germline, CDR1 is MNHNS, CDR2 SASEGT. The CDR3 sequence: CASSHRENTEAFF. DNA for the CDR3: TGTGCCAGCAGTCACAGGGAGAACACTGAAGCTTTCTTT.

This clonotype has at least ten counts. The chain carries TRBV7-2 and TRBJ1-2; the D gene is possibly TRBD1 (5 bases). CDR3 length: 16 residues. Germline CDR1 reads SGHTA; CDR2 reads FQGNSA. The V end lost 5 bases, the J end lost 4 bases, and 20 bases lay between the germline ends. CDR3 in DNA: TGTGCCAGCAGCGTCACCCCAGAGGGGTACCTCTATGGCTACACCTTC. This gives the protein CASSVTPEGYLYGYTF.

This clonotype has ten or more counts. This chain links TRBV10-3 with TRBJ2-1; TRBD1 might be the D (6 bases). From germline, CDR1 is ENHRY and CDR2 SYGVKD. This CDR3 has 16 amino acids. The V end lost 10 bases, the J end lost 4 bases, and 23 bases lay between the germline ends. The CDR3, as DNA: TGTGCCACCAAACCGGCCTGGCAGGGGCGTTACAATGAGCAGTTCTTC. It yields the protein CATKPAWQGRYNEQFF.

This clonotype occurred many times. The J gene is TRBJ1-1, the V gene TRBV7-2; D call uncertain. CDR3 length equals 12 residues. The V gene lost 1 base and the J gene lost 7 bases, with 7 bases spanning the gap. Germline V gene sequence: CDR1 SGHTA, CDR2 FQGNSA. The CDR3 DNA reads as TGTGCCAGCAGCTTAGTGCGAAATGAAGCTTTCTTT. This codes for CASSLVRNEAFF. The full variable domain, its missing parts supplied by reference TRBV7-2 and TRBJ1-1, is GAGVSQSPSNKVTEKGKDVELRCDPISGHTALYWYRQSLGQGLEFLIYFQGNSAPDKSGLPSDRFSAERTGGSVSTLTIQRTQQEDSAVYLCASSLVRNEAFFGQGTRLTVV.

In this sample, this clonotype turned up once. V usage is TRBV10-2 and J usage is TRBJ1-2; D is undetermined. Trimming took 4 bases from V and 7 from J, leaving 7 bases between them. The germline gives CDR1 WSHSY, CDR2 SAAADI. The CDR3 extends over 11 amino acids. This chain's CDR3 is CASSGESGYTF. The CDR3 DNA reads as TGCGCCAGCAGTGGGGAGTCTGGCTACACCTTC.

This chain joins TRBV29-1 and TRBJ2-7, with 9 bases identical to TRBD2. The DNA end lines up better with TRBJ2-1; the J call may be wrong. Germline V gene sequence: CDR1 SQVTM, CDR2 ANQGSEA. The CDR3 runs 14 residues. CDR3 bases: TGCAGCGTTGACCGAAGCGGGAGGCGTAATGAGCAGTTCTTC. This codes for CSVDRSGRRNEQFF.

This clonotype was counted only a few times. As DNA, the CDR3 is TGCGCCAGCAGCTTGACCGGGACCCTAGGAAACACCATATATTTT. It specifies CASSLTGTLGNTIYF. V is TRBV5-1 and J is TRBJ1-3, with D perhaps matching TRBD1 (5 bases). Germline CDR1 and CDR2: SGHRS and YFSETQ. This CDR3 has 15 residues. V dropped 1 base and J dropped 4 bases, with 12 bases sitting between them.

The chain employs TRBV10-2 and TRBJ2-7; 10 nucleotides line up with TRBD2. The germline V gene encodes CDR1 WSHSY and CDR2 SAAADI. The trim removed 7 bases at V and 3 bases at J, leaving 0 bases unmatched. This CDR3 region has 12 residues. CDR3 protein: CASTSGGYEQYF. In DNA, the CDR3 is TGCGCCAGCACTAGCGGGGGCTACGAGCAGTACTTC.

A few counts support this clonotype. The CDR3 loop reads CSARTNRVEAFF. Here the CDR3 DNA reads TGCAGTGCTAGGACGAACAGGGTCGAAGCTTTCTTT. The chain has TRBV20-1 and TRBJ1-1; D might be TRBD1 (6 bases). The V gene's germline CDR1 is DFQATT and CDR2 SNEGSKA (reference sequence). The CDR3 extends over 12 amino acids. V was trimmed by 3 bases and J by 8 bases, leaving 13 bases between them.

This clonotype was observed once. The CDR3 DNA follows: TGCAGCGTTGGGGGGCTAGAGGACTATGGCTACACCTTC. Protein sequence: CSVGGLEDYGYTF. V gene TRBV29-1 combines with J gene TRBJ1-2, with a tentative D call TRBD1 (6 bases). The CDR3 sequence is 13 residues long. Germline loops: CDR1 SQVTM, CDR2 ANQGSEA. V gave up 4 bases and J gave up 3 bases, with 12 bases separating them.

A single count supports this clonotype. The genes are TRBV29-1 and TRBJ2-6, with 8 bases identical to TRBD2. CDR1 and CDR2 from the germline V gene are SQVTM and ANQGSEA. Trimming removed 8 bases from V and 0 bases from J; junction bases left unmatched: 9. The CDR3 contains 16 residues. CDR3 residues: CSLGTRSHSGANVLTF. The CDR3, as DNA: TGCAGCCTCGGGACTAGGTCGCACTCTGGGGCCAACGTCCTGACTTTC.

V usage is TRBV24-1 and J usage is TRBJ1-5; 7 bases align to TRBD1. V dropped 9 bases and J dropped 1; count of bases not matched to a gene: 5. CDR1 is KGHDR and CDR2 is SFDVKD in the germline V gene. The CDR3 loop spans 14 amino acids. The CDR3 protein is CATEAGQSNQPQHF. In nucleotides, the CDR3 is TGTGCCACCGAAGCGGGACAGAGCAATCAGCCCCAGCATTTT.